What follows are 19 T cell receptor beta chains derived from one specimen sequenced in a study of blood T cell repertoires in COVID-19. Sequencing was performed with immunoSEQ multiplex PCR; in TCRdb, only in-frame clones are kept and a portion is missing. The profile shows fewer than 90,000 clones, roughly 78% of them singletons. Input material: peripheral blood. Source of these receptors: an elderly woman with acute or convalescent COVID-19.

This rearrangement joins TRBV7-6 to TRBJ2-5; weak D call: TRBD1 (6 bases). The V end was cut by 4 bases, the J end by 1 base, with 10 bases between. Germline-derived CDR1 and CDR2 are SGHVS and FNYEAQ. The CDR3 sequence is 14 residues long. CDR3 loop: CASSYYRVQETQYF. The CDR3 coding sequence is TGTGCCAGCAGCTATTACAGGGTCCAAGAGACCCAGTACTTC.

The chain's CDR3 is CASSEPRTGTYEQYF. CDR3 DNA: TGCGCCAGCAGTGAGCCGCGAACAGGGACCTACGAGCAGTACTTC. V usage is TRBV10-2 and J usage is TRBJ2-7, with a weak D call TRBD1 (6 bases). Germline assignment: CDR1 WSHSY and CDR2 SAAADI. The CDR3 spans 15 residues. Trimming removed 2 bases from V and 2 bases from J, with 13 bases in between.

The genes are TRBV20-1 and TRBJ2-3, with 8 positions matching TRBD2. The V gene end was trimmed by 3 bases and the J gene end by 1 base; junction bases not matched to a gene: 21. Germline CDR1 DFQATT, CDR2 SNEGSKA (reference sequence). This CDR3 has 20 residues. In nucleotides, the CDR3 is TGCAGTGCTAGTTCGTTAGCGGGGATGCGCACTTCAACCCGCACAGATACGCAGTATTTT. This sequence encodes CSASSLAGMRTSTRTDTQYF.

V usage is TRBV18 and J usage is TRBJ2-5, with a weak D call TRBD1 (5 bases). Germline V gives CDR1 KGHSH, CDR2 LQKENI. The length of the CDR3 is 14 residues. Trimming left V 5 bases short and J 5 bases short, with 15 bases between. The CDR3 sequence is CASSKTDPRETQYF. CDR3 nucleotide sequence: TGTGCCAGCTCAAAGACAGATCCCAGGGAGACCCAGTACTTC.

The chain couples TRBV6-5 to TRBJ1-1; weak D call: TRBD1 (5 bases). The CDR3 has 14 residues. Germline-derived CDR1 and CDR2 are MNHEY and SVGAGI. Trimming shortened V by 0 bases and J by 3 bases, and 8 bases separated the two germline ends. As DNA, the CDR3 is TGTGCCAGCAGTTACTCGGGGGGAGACACTGAAGCTTTCTTT. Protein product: CASSYSGGDTEAFF.

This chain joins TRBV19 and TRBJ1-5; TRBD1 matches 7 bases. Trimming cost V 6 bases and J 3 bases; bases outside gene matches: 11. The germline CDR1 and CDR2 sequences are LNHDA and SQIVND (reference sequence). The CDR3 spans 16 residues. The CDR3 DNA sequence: TGTGCCAGTAGGCCACAGGGAGACAGGGCCAATCAGCCCCAGCATTTT. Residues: CASRPQGDRANQPQHF.

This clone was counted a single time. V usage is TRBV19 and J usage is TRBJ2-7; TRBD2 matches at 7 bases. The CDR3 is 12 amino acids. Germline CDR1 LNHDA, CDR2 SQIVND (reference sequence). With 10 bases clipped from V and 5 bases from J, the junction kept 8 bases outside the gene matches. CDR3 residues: CATRQRDHEQYF. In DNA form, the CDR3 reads TGTGCCACTCGCCAGCGGGATCACGAGCAGTACTTC.

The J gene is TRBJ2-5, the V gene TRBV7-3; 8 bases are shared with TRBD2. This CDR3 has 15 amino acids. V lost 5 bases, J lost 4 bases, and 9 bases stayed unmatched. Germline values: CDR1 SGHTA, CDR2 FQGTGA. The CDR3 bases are TGTGCCAGCAGCCTCGGGGGGGCGGGCGGAGAGACCCAGTACTTC. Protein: CASSLGGAGGETQYF. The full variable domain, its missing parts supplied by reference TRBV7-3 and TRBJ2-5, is GAGVSQTPSNKVTEKGKYVELRCDPISGHTALYWYRQSLGQGPEFLIYFQGTGAADDSGLPNDRFFAVRPEGSVSTLKIQRTERGDSAVYLCASSLGGAGGETQYFGPGTRLLVL.

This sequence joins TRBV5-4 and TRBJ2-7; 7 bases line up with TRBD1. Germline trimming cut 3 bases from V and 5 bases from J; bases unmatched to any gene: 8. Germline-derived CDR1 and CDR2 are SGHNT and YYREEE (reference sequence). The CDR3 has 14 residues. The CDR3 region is CASSYWTGKHEQYF. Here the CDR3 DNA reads TGTGCCAGCAGCTACTGGACAGGAAAGCACGAGCAGTACTTC.

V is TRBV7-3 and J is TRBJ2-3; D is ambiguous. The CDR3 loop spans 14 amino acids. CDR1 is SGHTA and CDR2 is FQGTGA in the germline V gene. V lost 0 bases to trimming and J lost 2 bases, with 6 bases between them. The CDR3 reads CASSLTSATDTQYF. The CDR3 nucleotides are TGTGCCAGCAGCTTAACCAGCGCCACAGATACGCAGTATTTT.

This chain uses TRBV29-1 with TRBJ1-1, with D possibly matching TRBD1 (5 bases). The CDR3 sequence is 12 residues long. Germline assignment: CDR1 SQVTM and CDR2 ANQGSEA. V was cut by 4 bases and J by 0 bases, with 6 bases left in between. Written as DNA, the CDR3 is TGCAGCGTTGGACAGATGAACACTGAAGCTTTCTTT. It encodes CSVGQMNTEAFF.

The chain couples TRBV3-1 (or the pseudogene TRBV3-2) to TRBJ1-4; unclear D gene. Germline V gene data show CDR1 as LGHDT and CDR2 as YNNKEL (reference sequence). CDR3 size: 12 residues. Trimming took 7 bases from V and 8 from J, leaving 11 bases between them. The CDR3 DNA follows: TGTGCCAGCACGAGCGGGGTAGAAAAACTGTTTTTT. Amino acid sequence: CASTSGVEKLFF.

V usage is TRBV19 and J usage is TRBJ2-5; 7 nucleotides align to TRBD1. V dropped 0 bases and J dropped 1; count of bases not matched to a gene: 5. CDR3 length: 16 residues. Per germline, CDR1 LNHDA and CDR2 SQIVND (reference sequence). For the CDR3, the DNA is TGTGCCAGTAGTATAGATCTCGGACAGGTCCAAGAGACCCAGTACTTC. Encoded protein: CASSIDLGQVQETQYF.

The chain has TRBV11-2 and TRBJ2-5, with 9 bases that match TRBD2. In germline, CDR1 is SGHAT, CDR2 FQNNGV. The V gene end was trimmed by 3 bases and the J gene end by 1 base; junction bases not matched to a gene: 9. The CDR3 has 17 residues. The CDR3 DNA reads TGTGCCAGCAGCTTTTTTGGAGCGGGGGGTGGCCAAGAGACCCAGTACTTC. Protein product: CASSFFGAGGGQETQYF.

The CDR3 nucleotides are TGTGCCAGCAGCTTGATTGGGACAGGGAATGAAAAACTGTTTTTT. Residues: CASSLIGTGNEKLFF. The chain carries TRBV5-6 and TRBJ1-4, with 9 positions matching TRBD1. The CDR3 spans 15 residues. V gave up 1 base and J gave up 5 bases; unmatched junction bases: 3. Germline CDR1 SGHDT, CDR2 YYEEEE.

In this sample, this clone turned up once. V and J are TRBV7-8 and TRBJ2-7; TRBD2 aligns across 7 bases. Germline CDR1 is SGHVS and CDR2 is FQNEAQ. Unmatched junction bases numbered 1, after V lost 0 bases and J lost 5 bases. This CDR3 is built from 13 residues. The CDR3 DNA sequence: TGTGCCAGCAGCTTAGCAGGGACTAACGAGCAGTACTTC. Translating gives CASSLAGTNEQYF.

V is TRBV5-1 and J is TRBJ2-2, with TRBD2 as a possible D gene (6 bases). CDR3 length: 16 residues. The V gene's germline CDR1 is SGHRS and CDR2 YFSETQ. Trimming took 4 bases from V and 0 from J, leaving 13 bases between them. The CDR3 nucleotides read TGCGCCAGCAGCCGGACGGGGGACCCGAACACCGGGGAGCTGTTTTTT. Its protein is CASSRTGDPNTGELFF.

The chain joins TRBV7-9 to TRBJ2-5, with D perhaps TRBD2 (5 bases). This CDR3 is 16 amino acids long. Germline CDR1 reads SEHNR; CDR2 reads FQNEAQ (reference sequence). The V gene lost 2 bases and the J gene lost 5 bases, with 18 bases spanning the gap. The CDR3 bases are TGTGCCAGCAGCTTACTAGGGTATGGCAGAGGGGAGACCCAGTACTTC. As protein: CASSLLGYGRGETQYF.

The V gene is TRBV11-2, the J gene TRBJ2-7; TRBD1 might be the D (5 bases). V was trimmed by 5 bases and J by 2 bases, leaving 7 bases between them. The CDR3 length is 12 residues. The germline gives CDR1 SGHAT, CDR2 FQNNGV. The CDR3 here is CASSVTAYEQYF. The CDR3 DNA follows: TGTGCCAGCAGCGTGACAGCCTACGAGCAGTACTTC.